One and the same sample provided the 21 T cell receptor beta chains below, sequenced in a study of cytomegalovirus exposure and HLA in healthy donors (dated by TCRdb to about 2017). Libraries were made using the immunoSEQ multiplex PCR assay. In its TCRdb copy, this immuneACCESS table keeps in-frame sequences only and misses some clones. Where compared with another copy, unresolved V genes explain less than half of these, and the others have no known cause. This sample is represented by roughly 300,000 clones; around 87% of them were singletons. The leading ten clones occupy about 0.85% of the sample. Sequenced input: PBMCs. These TCRs come from a woman aged 18-29 years in good health and CMV-seronegative.

The V call is TRBV5-6, the J call TRBJ1-5, with 7 positions matching TRBD1. The V gene end was trimmed by 1 base and the J gene end by 1 base; junction bases not matched to a gene: 8. The germline V gene has CDR1 SGHDT and CDR2 YYEEEE. This CDR3 spans 17 amino acids. CDR3 sequence: CASSLFAGGGSNQPQHF. The CDR3 bases are TGTGCCAGCAGCTTGTTTGCAGGGGGTGGAAGCAATCAGCCCCAGCATTTT. Combining the CDR3 with reference TRBV5-6 and TRBJ1-5 gives the whole variable domain DAGVTQSPTHLIKTRGQQVTLRCSPKSGHDTVSWYQQALGQGPQFIFQYYEEEERQRGNFPDRFSGHQFPNYSSELNVNALLLGDSALYLCASSLFAGGGSNQPQHFGDGTRLSIL.

This clone has only a few counts. The genes are TRBV4-1 and TRBJ1-1; unclear D gene. Germline CDR1 MGHRA, CDR2 YSYEKL. CDR3 length: 15 amino acids. The germline V and J ends were trimmed by 1 base and 0 bases, with 9 bases remaining between them. CDR3 amino acids: CASSQVAGMNTEAFF. The CDR3 region has the DNA TGCGCCAGCAGCCAAGTGGCGGGCATGAACACTGAAGCTTTCTTT.

The rearrangement uses TRBV28 and TRBJ1-1; 7 bases match TRBD1. V dropped 1 base and J dropped 1; count of bases not matched to a gene: 6. The CDR3 runs 16 residues. Germline-derived CDR1 and CDR2 are MDHEN and SYDVKM. This CDR3 is CASSLYFGTANTEAFF. CDR3 nucleotides: TGTGCCAGCAGTTTATATTTCGGGACAGCGAACACTGAAGCTTTCTTT.

The gene calls are TRBV6-5 and TRBJ2-5; perhaps TRBD2 as D (6 bases). The V and J ends lost 2 bases and 4 bases respectively, with 14 bases between them. The germline V gene encodes CDR1 MNHEY and CDR2 SVGAGI. This CDR3 is 15 amino acids long. As DNA, the CDR3 is TGTGCCAGCAGTTACACGCGGGGAAGGGGAGAGACCCAGTACTTC. The encoded protein is CASSYTRGRGETQYF.

This sequence joins TRBV29-1 and TRBJ2-1, with TRBD2 matching 12 bases. Germline values: CDR1 SQVTM, CDR2 ANQGSEA. The CDR3 covers 17 residues. With 6 bases clipped from V and 7 bases from J, the junction kept 16 bases outside the gene matches. The CDR3 protein is CSVGLAGHGGYRNEQFF. DNA for the CDR3: TGCAGCGTAGGACTAGCGGGGCACGGCGGGTATAGGAATGAGCAGTTCTTC.

The chain links TRBV19 to TRBJ2-7, with a weak D call TRBD2 (5 bases). The CDR3 loop spans 14 amino acids. Between the trimmed V and J ends, which lost 6 bases and 4 bases, there was a span of 16 bases. CDR1 is LNHDA and CDR2 is SQIVND in the germline V gene (reference sequence). The DNA for the CDR3 is TGTGCCAGTAGCACACGCGGTCGGGAATACGAGCAGTACTTC. As protein: CASSTRGREYEQYF.

As DNA, the CDR3 is TGCGCCAGCAGCCCCAGTGGACTGGCGGGAGGGCCCTACAATGAGCAGTTCTTC. This codes for CASSPSGLAGGPYNEQFF. The chain uses TRBV4-3 and TRBJ2-1; 9 bases are shared with TRBD2. Unmatched junction bases numbered 12, after V lost 4 bases and J lost 2 bases. The CDR3 has 18 amino acids. CDR1 is LGHNA, CDR2 YSLEER, per germline.

V usage is TRBV9 and J usage is TRBJ1-5; 9 bases fit TRBD1. This CDR3 comprises 14 residues. Germline V gene sequence: CDR1 SGDLS, CDR2 YYNGEE. V lost 4 bases, J lost 4 bases, and 3 bases stayed unmatched. CDR3 sequence reads: CASSKTGGNQPQHF. The CDR3 nucleotides are TGTGCCAGCAGCAAGACAGGGGGGAATCAGCCCCAGCATTTT. Complete variable domain (other parts from reference TRBV9 and TRBJ1-5): DSGVTQTPKHLITATGQRVTLRCSPRSGDLSVYWYQQSLDQGLQFLIQYYNGEERAKGNILERFSAQQFPDLHSELNLSSLELGDSALYFCASSKTGGNQPQHFGDGTRLSIL.

V gene TRBV5-1 combines with J gene TRBJ2-3; D remains unclear. This CDR3 is built from 12 residues. From germline, CDR1 is SGHRS and CDR2 YFSETQ. The germline V and J ends were trimmed by 0 bases and 6 bases, with 5 bases remaining between them. CDR3 nucleotides: TGCGCCAGCAGCTTGGGTCTGGATACGCAGTATTTT. Amino acids: CASSLGLDTQYF.

The table lists this clone with a count of one. The V call is TRBV14, the J call TRBJ2-5, with 7 bases fitting TRBD2. This CDR3 has 13 residues. J lost 0 bases, V lost 6 bases, and 1 base had no gene match. Per the germline V gene, CDR1 is SGHDN and CDR2 is FVKESK. The CDR3 loop reads CASRGTNQETQYF. The DNA of the CDR3 is TGTGCCAGCAGGGGGACTAACCAAGAGACCCAGTACTTC.

The chain carries TRBV5-6 and TRBJ2-7, with 8 bases that match TRBD1. CDR1 and CDR2 from the germline V gene are SGHDT and YYEEEE. Trimming at V came to 0 bases and at J to 4 bases, leaving 12 bases not matched to a gene. CDR3 size: 17 residues. CDR3 sequence reads: CASSLVADRDQWYEQYF. The DNA for the CDR3 is TGTGCCAGCAGCTTGGTCGCGGACAGGGATCAATGGTACGAGCAGTACTTC.

The rearrangement uses TRBV2 and TRBJ1-1; 9 bases align to TRBD1. From germline, CDR1 is SNHLY and CDR2 FYNNEI. This CDR3 has 14 amino acids. Losses at the gene ends were 5 bases for V and 5 bases for J; bases not matched to a gene: 6. CDR3 nucleotide sequence: TGTGCCAGCAGTCCCGGGACAGGGAATACTGAAGCTTTCTTT. Translation gives CASSPGTGNTEAFF.

This clone has just a few counts. The chain links TRBV5-6 to TRBJ2-7, with TRBD1 matching over 7 bases. J gave up 6 bases and V 8 bases, and 8 bases lay outside the gene matches. Germline-derived CDR1 and CDR2 are SGHDT and YYEEEE. CDR3 length equals 12 residues. CDR3 residues: CASKRGPGEQYF. The CDR3 DNA sequence: TGTGCCAGTAAAAGGGGGCCAGGCGAGCAGTACTTC. Based on the CDR3 plus reference TRBV5-6 and TRBJ2-7, the full variable domain is DAGVTQSPTHLIKTRGQQVTLRCSPKSGHDTVSWYQQALGQGPQFIFQYYEEEERQRGNFPDRFSGHQFPNYSSELNVNALLLGDSALYLCASKRGPGEQYFGPGTRLTVT.

This chain uses TRBV21-1 with TRBJ1-5; the table gives TRBD1 as D, unverified against the DNA. TRBV21-1 is noted as a pseudogene. CDR3 length: 14 amino acids. The CDR3 sequence is CASSKGTPNQPQHF. CDR3 nucleotide sequence: TGTGCCAGCAGCAAAGGGACACCGAATCAGCCCCAGCATTTT.

Concerning this clone itself: The sample has other DNA sequences that encode this CDR3 too. The genes are TRBV27 and TRBJ1-3; D is uncertain. CDR1 and CDR2 (germline): MNHEY, SMNVEV (reference sequence). The CDR3 has 12 residues. The V gene lost 4 bases and the J gene lost 4 bases, with 5 bases spanning the gap. This chain's CDR3 is CASSSGGNTIYF. In DNA, the CDR3 is TGTGCCAGCAGTTCGGGAGGAAACACCATATATTTT.

This rearrangement joins TRBV27 to TRBJ1-2, with 10 nucleotides matching TRBD1. Germline V gene sequence: CDR1 MNHEY, CDR2 SMNVEV (reference sequence). The trim removed 6 bases at V and 5 bases at J, leaving 9 bases unmatched. The CDR3 is 15 amino acids. The CDR3 bases are TGTGCCAGCAGCCATTTGGGGGACAGGGGATATGGCTACACCTTC. The encoded protein is CASSHLGDRGYGYTF.

The V call is TRBV14, the J call TRBJ2-3, with D unresolved. The length of the CDR3 is 15 residues. Per germline, CDR1 SGHDN and CDR2 FVKESK. V dropped 1 base and J dropped 3 bases, with 11 bases sitting between them. CDR3 nucleotides: TGTGCCAGCAGCCAAGCCCACACCCTGACAGATACGCAGTATTTT. As protein: CASSQAHTLTDTQYF.

This sequence joins TRBV9 and TRBJ2-1; perhaps TRBD2 as D (6 bases). This CDR3 contains 15 residues. The germline V gene encodes CDR1 SGDLS and CDR2 YYNGEE. V lost 0 bases and J 8 bases, leaving 15 bases between the germline ends. The DNA of the CDR3 is TGTGCCAGCAGCGTAGGGGGACGGGAGTGGGATGAGCAGTTCTTC. Translation gives CASSVGGREWDEQFF.

The chain is built from TRBV20-1 and TRBJ2-7; unclear D gene. Looked up from germline, CDR1 is DFQATT and CDR2 is SNEGSKA (reference sequence). With 0 bases removed from V and 6 bases from J, the gap between germline ends came to 6 bases. The CDR3 totals 11 residues. The chain's CDR3 is CSARESGEQYF. The CDR3 region has the DNA TGCAGTGCTAGAGAGTCAGGCGAGCAGTACTTC.

The V gene is TRBV5-6, the J gene TRBJ2-1, with TRBD2 matching over 8 bases. Looked up from germline, CDR1 is SGHDT and CDR2 is YYEEEE. CDR3 length: 15 amino acids. Trimming took 3 bases from V and 7 from J; bases not matched to a gene: 9. CDR3 amino acids: CASSSVGTSLNEQFF. As DNA, the CDR3 is TGTGCCAGCAGCTCCGTCGGGACTAGTCTAAATGAGCAGTTCTTC.

This chain uses TRBV27 with TRBJ1-2; 9 nucleotides align to TRBD1. V was clipped by 8 bases and J by 5 bases; unmatched bases: 18. The CDR3 loop spans 17 amino acids. Germline assignment: CDR1 MNHEY and CDR2 SMNVEV (reference sequence). DNA for the CDR3: TGTGCCAGCGGGCGGAGTACCGGGACAGGGAGTAATTATGGCTACACCTTC. This translates into CASGRSTGTGSNYGYTF.